The 29 T cell receptor beta chains reported below all come from one sample, sequenced in a study of T cells after yellow fever vaccination. TCRdb fed the 5' RACE reads into MiXCR, producing one record per CDR3 protein. Seen here are a few hundred thousand distinct CDR3 sequences, 6% to 7.5% observed once, and the top ten hold roughly 0.86%. The input for sequencing was CD4+ T cells sorted from PBMCs, taken 15 days after the yellow fever booster vaccination. All receptors come from a man aged 25 to 40 who received the YFV17D yellow fever vaccine.

The J gene is TRBJ1-2, the V gene TRBV10-3, with TRBD1 matching over 7 bases. The CDR3 totals 15 residues. Trimming removed 0 bases from V and 2 bases from J; junction bases left unmatched: 3. Germline CDR1 and CDR2: ENHRY and SYGVKD. The DNA of the CDR3 is TGTGCCATCAGTGAGTCTATGACAGGGAACTATGGCTACACCTTC. Its protein is CAISESMTGNYGYTF.

This clonotype has just one count. This chain joins TRBV10-3 and TRBJ2-2; the D is unclear. The CDR3 extends over 14 amino acids. Trimming shortened V by 0 bases and J by 6 bases, and 8 bases separated the two germline ends. CDR1 is ENHRY, CDR2 SYGVKD, per germline. CDR3 sequence: CAISESSRPGELFF. The CDR3 nucleotides read TGTGCCATCAGTGAGTCGAGCCGGCCCGGGGAGCTGTTTTTT.

Regarding this clonotype: A much larger clone differs by one base, so this may be a read error. The rearrangement joins TRBV6-5 to TRBJ2-2; perhaps TRBD2 as D (6 bases). This CDR3 is 15 amino acids long. Trimming removed 4 bases at V and 4 bases at J, with 13 bases between. The germline gives CDR1 MNHEY, CDR2 SVGAGI. The CDR3 DNA reads as TGTGCCAGCAGTTGTTCGGGAGTCGGCACCGGGGAGCTGTTTTTT. It translates to CASSCSGVGTGELFF.

This clonotype has at least ten counts. The chain recombines TRBV29-1 with TRBJ2-7; TRBD2 matches 15 bases. V lost 4 bases and J lost 2; bases outside the gene matches: 6. The CDR3 is 16 residues long. Germline lookup yields CDR1 SQVTM and CDR2 ANQGSEA. The CDR3 bases are TGCAGCGTTGCGGGACTAGCGGGAGGCCGGACCTACGAGCAGTACTTC. Protein sequence: CSVAGLAGGRTYEQYF.

The chain employs TRBV19 and TRBJ2-5; 7 bases map to TRBD2. CDR3 length equals 15 residues. With 7 bases clipped from V and 5 bases from J, the junction kept 13 bases outside the gene matches. Germline CDR1 reads LNHDA; CDR2 reads SQIVND (reference sequence). CDR3: CASNNNAGAFETQYF. The DNA for the CDR3 is TGTGCCAGTAACAACAACGCGGGAGCGTTCGAGACCCAGTACTTC. Filled out from reference TRBV19 and TRBJ2-5, the complete variable domain reads DGGITQSPKYLFRKEGQNVTLSCEQNLNHDAMYWYRQDPGQGLRLIYYSQIVNDFQKGDIAEGYSVSREKKESFPLTVTSAQKNPTAFYLCASNNNAGAFETQYFGPGTRLLVL.

This clonotype showed up just a few times. J is TRBJ2-1 and V is TRBV12-3 or TRBV12-4, with D unclear. CDR3 length: 14 amino acids. Trimming pared 7 bases from V and 2 bases from J, leaving 12 bases between. CDR3 coding DNA: TGTGCCAGCAAACTACGCTTAACCTACAATGAGCAGTTCTTC. Its translation: CASKLRLTYNEQFF.

The chain links TRBV3-1 to TRBJ2-6; D not resolved. Germline V gene sequence: CDR1 LGHDT, CDR2 YNNKEL (reference sequence). The CDR3 has 16 amino acids. The V gene lost 0 bases and the J gene lost 2 bases, with 8 bases spanning the gap. The CDR3 DNA sequence: TGTGCCAGCAGCCAAGAAAGGGTTACTGGGGCCAACGTCCTGACTTTC. It specifies CASSQERVTGANVLTF.

The chain employs TRBV5-1 and TRBJ1-6, with D perhaps TRBD1 (6 bases). There are 14 residues in the CDR3. The V end was cut by 0 bases, the J end by 8 bases, with 9 bases between. Germline assignment: CDR1 SGHRS and CDR2 YFSETQ. This CDR3 is CASSLEGGDSPLHF. The CDR3 coding sequence is TGCGCCAGCAGCTTGGAAGGGGGGGATTCACCCCTCCACTTT.

This clonotype was seen at least ten times. The chain is built from TRBV10-3 and TRBJ2-3; 13 nucleotides align to TRBD2. V dropped 7 bases and J dropped 4; count of bases not matched to a gene: 8. Per germline, CDR1 ENHRY and CDR2 SYGVKD. This CDR3 is built from 16 residues. The CDR3 protein is CAINRVLAGGPDTQYF. CDR3 DNA sequence: TGTGCCATCAACAGGGTACTAGCGGGAGGGCCAGATACGCAGTATTTT.

This clonotype showed up just a few times. The V call is TRBV20-1, the J call TRBJ2-7; 11 positions agree with TRBD2. The ends lost 3 bases at V and 3 bases at J; junction bases unmatched: 4. The germline V gene encodes CDR1 DFQATT and CDR2 SNEGSKA (reference sequence). The CDR3 runs to 14 residues. The CDR3 coding sequence is TGCAGTGCTAGTGCCGGGACTAGCGGCTACGAGCAGTACTTC. Translation gives CSASAGTSGYEQYF.

This clonotype has more than one count but fewer than ten. This chain links TRBV7-2 with TRBJ2-3, with 10 nucleotides matching TRBD2. Trimming at V came to 5 bases and at J to 1 base, leaving 6 bases not matched to a gene. Per germline, CDR1 SGHTA and CDR2 FQGNSA. This CDR3 region has 16 residues. CDR3 sequence: CASSVGGTSGTDTQYF. In DNA form, the CDR3 reads TGTGCCAGCAGCGTCGGGGGGACTAGCGGCACAGATACGCAGTATTTT.

Many counts were recorded for this clonotype. This chain connects TRBV20-1 to TRBJ1-1, with 8 bases identical to TRBD1. CDR3 length: 12 amino acids. Germline V gives CDR1 DFQATT, CDR2 SNEGSKA (reference sequence). The CDR3: CSGTGVGVEAFF. The DNA of the CDR3 is TGCAGCGGGACAGGAGTGGGAGTTGAAGCTTTCTTT.

Ten or more counts support this clonotype. The V and J genes are TRBV7-2 and TRBJ2-1; maybe TRBD1 (5 bases). V shed 4 bases and J shed 3 bases, with 13 bases lying between them. The CDR3 spans 15 residues. CDR1 and CDR2 (germline): SGHTA, FQGNSA. The CDR3: CASSYDRGHYNEQFF. The CDR3 bases are TGTGCCAGCAGCTATGATAGGGGTCACTACAATGAGCAGTTCTTC.

This clonotype occurred many times. The V and J genes are TRBV20-1 and TRBJ2-5, with D possibly matching TRBD1 (6 bases). Germline V gene sequence: CDR1 DFQATT, CDR2 SNEGSKA (reference sequence). The CDR3 consists of 14 residues. V lost 4 bases, J lost 2 bases, and 14 bases lay in between. This CDR3 reads CSATRTDEQETQYF. The CDR3 region has the DNA TGCAGTGCTACCCGGACAGATGAACAAGAGACCCAGTACTTC.

This clonotype occurred many times. The chain carries TRBV7-2 and TRBJ2-7, with TRBD1 identical over 7 bases. V gave up 1 base and J gave up 1 base; unmatched junction bases: 4. This CDR3 is built from 15 residues. The germline CDR1 and CDR2 sequences are SGHTA and FQGNSA. The CDR3 loop is CASSLGQGRSYEQYF. In DNA form, the CDR3 reads TGTGCCAGCAGCTTAGGACAGGGAAGATCCTACGAGCAGTACTTC.

This clonotype has only a few counts. The rearrangement uses TRBV12-3 or TRBV12-4 and TRBJ2-3; 10 bases are a match to TRBD1. The CDR3 extends over 16 amino acids. V was pared by 3 bases and J by 4 bases, with 7 bases of the junction left unmatched. CDR3 bases: TGTGCCAGCAGTTTCAGTGGGACAGGGGTCGCAGATACGCAGTATTTT. Translated: CASSFSGTGVADTQYF.

As DNA, the CDR3 is TGTGCCAGTGGGAAGGCGGCCTACTACGAGCAGTACTTC. Translation: CASGKAAYYEQYF. The chain recombines TRBV7-2 with TRBJ2-7; D is unclear. From germline, CDR1 is SGHTA and CDR2 FQGNSA. Trimming shortened V by 9 bases and J by 3 bases, and 15 bases separated the two germline ends. The CDR3 length is 13 residues. The full variable domain, its missing parts supplied by reference TRBV7-2 and TRBJ2-7, is GAGVSQSPSNKVTEKGKDVELRCDPISGHTALYWYRQSLGQGLEFLIYFQGNSAPDKSGLPSDRFSAERTGGSVSTLTIQRTQQEDSAVYLCASGKAAYYEQYFGPGTRLTVT.

Details on this clonotype: This may be a read error: a much more frequent sequence differs by one nucleotide. This chain uses TRBV5-6 with TRBJ2-1; TRBD1 might be the D (5 bases). This CDR3 contains 15 residues. Germline lookup yields CDR1 SGHDT and CDR2 YYEEEE. Deletions cut 0 bases from V and 5 bases from J, with 12 bases between. In DNA, the CDR3 is TGTGCCAGCAGCTTGGGTCCAGGGTACCACAATGAGCAGTTCTTC. Residues: CASSLGPGYHNEQFF.

The chain carries TRBV27 and TRBJ2-3; TRBD2 matches at 9 bases. The V and J ends lost 2 bases and 5 bases, in that order; junction bases with no gene match: 5. CDR1 is MNHEY and CDR2 is SMNVEV in the germline V gene (reference sequence). CDR3 size: 15 residues. The CDR3 sequence is CASSLGGRAVDTQYF. CDR3 coding DNA: TGTGCCAGCAGTTTAGGCGGGAGGGCCGTAGATACGCAGTATTTT.

Only a few counts were recorded for this clonotype. The rearrangement links TRBV6-2 or TRBV6-3 to TRBJ2-3; D is undetermined. The CDR3 extends over 12 amino acids. The V and J ends lost 8 bases and 2 bases respectively, with 8 bases between them. CDR1 MNHEY and CDR2 SVGEGT come from the germline V gene. The CDR3 DNA reads TGTGCCAGCTTCGGCTACACAGATACGCAGTATTTT. Its translation is CASFGYTDTQYF.

This clonotype was counted many times. The chain joins TRBV7-9 to TRBJ2-3, with D perhaps given as TRBD1 or TRBD2 (5 bases each). CDR1 and CDR2 (germline): SEHNR, FQNEAQ (reference sequence). This CDR3 is 10 amino acids long. The V gene lost 8 bases and the J gene lost 5 bases, with 5 bases spanning the gap. The CDR3 DNA reads as TGTGCCAGCGGGGGAGATACGCAGTATTTT. Encoded protein: CASGGDTQYF. Full variable domain (rest looked up from reference TRBV7-9 and TRBJ2-3): DTGVSQNPRHKITKRGQNVTFRCDPISEHNRLYWYRQTLGQGPEFLTYFQNEAQLEKSRLLSDRFSAERPKGSFSTLEIQRTEQGDSAMYLCASGGDTQYFGPGTRLTVL.

With respect to this clonotype: One junction end disagrees with the germline gene, perhaps due to a read error. The chain uses TRBV3-1 and TRBJ2-7, with 9 positions matching TRBD1. Per germline, CDR1 LGHDT and CDR2 YNNKEL (reference sequence). The CDR3 is made up of 15 amino acids. The CDR3 DNA reads as TGTGCCAGCAGCCAAGTCACAGGGGGCAACGACGAGAAGTACTTC. This gives the protein CASSQVTGGNDEKYF.

This clonotype turned up a few times. The gene calls are TRBV18 and TRBJ1-3; D is perhaps TRBD1 (5 bases). CDR3 length equals 14 residues. Germline CDR1 reads KGHSH; CDR2 reads LQKENI. Trimming shortened V by 4 bases and J by 0 bases, and 7 bases separated the two germline ends. The CDR3 DNA sequence: TGTGCCAGCTCACGGGACCACTCTGGAAACACCATATATTTT. Translation gives CASSRDHSGNTIYF.

CDR3 DNA: TGTGCCAGCAGCTTAGCGAGTTGGGACTCCGTAGCTTTCTTT. Translation: CASSLASWDSVAFF. V and J are TRBV7-2 and TRBJ1-1; D might be TRBD1 (5 bases). V lost 0 bases to trimming and J lost 10 bases, with 15 bases between them. The CDR3 runs to 14 residues. Germline V CDR1 and CDR2: SGHTA, FQGNSA.

The chain combines TRBV12-3 or TRBV12-4 with TRBJ2-2; D is uncertain. Trimming shortened V by 5 bases and J by 3 bases, and 10 bases separated the two germline ends. This CDR3 region has 14 residues. CDR3 amino acids: CASSVEGYTGELFF. CDR3 nucleotide sequence: TGTGCCAGCAGTGTGGAAGGTTACACCGGGGAGCTGTTTTTT.

This clonotype was recorded a few times. The rearrangement joins TRBV20-1 to TRBJ2-5; 13 nucleotides line up with TRBD2. Trimming cost V 6 bases and J 5 bases; bases outside gene matches: 12. CDR3 length: 16 residues. The germline gives CDR1 DFQATT, CDR2 SNEGSKA (reference sequence). Here the CDR3 DNA reads TGCAGTGCCAAGGGGACTAGCGGGAAGGCGGGGGAGACCCAGTACTTC. Its protein is CSAKGTSGKAGETQYF.

In the case of this clonotype: One end of the junction is discordant with germline, which a read error may explain. The chain uses TRBV7-2 and TRBJ2-7, with TRBD2 matching over 9 bases. There are 14 residues in the CDR3. Germline V gene sequence: CDR1 SGHTA, CDR2 FQGNSA. Here the CDR3 DNA reads TGTGCCAGCAGCTTTAGCGGGGGACCCTACGAGCAGTACTTT. Protein product: CASSFSGGPYEQYF.

This chain links TRBV19 with TRBJ1-5; D is undetermined. Trimming took 4 bases from V and 9 from J, leaving 10 bases between them. In germline, CDR1 is LNHDA, CDR2 SQIVND (reference sequence). The CDR3 spans 12 residues. The CDR3 protein is CASSTREGPQHF. CDR3 sequence (DNA): TGTGCCAGTAGTACCCGAGAGGGGCCCCAGCATTTT.

In its sample, this clonotype was seen a few times. V and J are TRBV23-1 and TRBJ2-1, with D unclear. TRBV23-1 is identified as an open reading frame with a role that is uncertain. The V end was cut by 4 bases, the J end by 2 bases, with 9 bases between. CDR3 length: 14 amino acids. CDR3 sequence reads: CASSRASTYNEQFF. CDR3 nucleotides: TGCGCCAGCAGTCGGGCCAGTACCTACAATGAGCAGTTCTTC.